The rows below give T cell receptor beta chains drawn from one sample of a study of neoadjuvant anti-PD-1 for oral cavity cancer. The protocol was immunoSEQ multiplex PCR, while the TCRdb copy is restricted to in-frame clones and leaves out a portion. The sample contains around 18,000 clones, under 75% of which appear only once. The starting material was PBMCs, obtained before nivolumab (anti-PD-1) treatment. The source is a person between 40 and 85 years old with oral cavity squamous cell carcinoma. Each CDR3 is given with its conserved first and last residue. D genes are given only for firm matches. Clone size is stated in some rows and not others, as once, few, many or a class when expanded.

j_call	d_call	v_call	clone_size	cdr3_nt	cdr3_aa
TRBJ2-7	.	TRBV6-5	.	TGTGCCAGCAGTGTGGACAGCTTTGGTTACGAGCAGTACTTC	CASSVDSFGYEQYF
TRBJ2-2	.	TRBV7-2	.	TGTGCCAGCAGCCTCCGTAGAGTCGGGGAGCTGTTTTTT	CASSLRRVGELFF
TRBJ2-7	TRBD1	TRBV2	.	TGTGCCAGCAGTGAAAATGAGGTCCAGGGGGCCTACGAGCAGTACTTC	CASSENEVQGAYEQYF
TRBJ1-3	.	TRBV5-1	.	TGCGCCAGCAGAGGAGAGGGGACCTCTGGAAACACCATATATTTT	CASRGEGTSGNTIYF
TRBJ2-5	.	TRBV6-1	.	TGTGCCAGCAGCCCCATCCCAGGAGAGACCCAGTACTTC	CASSPIPGETQYF
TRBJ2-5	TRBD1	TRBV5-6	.	TGTGCCAGCAGCTCTAACAGGGGGCCAGGGACCCAGTACTTC	CASSSNRGPGTQYF
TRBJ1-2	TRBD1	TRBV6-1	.	TGTGCCAGCTCCCGCGCCGGGACAGGGGTGGATGGCTACACCTTC	CASSRAGTGVDGYTF
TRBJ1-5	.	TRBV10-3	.	TGTGCCATCAGTGCGGCCAGGGAAGGAGATCAGCCCCAGCATTTT	CAISAAREGDQPQHF
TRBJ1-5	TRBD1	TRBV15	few	TGTGCCACCAGCAGTACCGAGACTCCCGGACAGGGTAGAAATCAGCCCCAGCATTTT	CATSSTETPGQGRNQPQHF
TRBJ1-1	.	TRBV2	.	TGTGCCAGCAGAAAAGAGATGAACACTGAAGCTTTCTTT	CASRKEMNTEAFF
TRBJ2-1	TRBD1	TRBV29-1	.	TGCAGCGTTGTTCGTGGGACAGGGCTTTCGAGTGAGCAGTTCTTC	CSVVRGTGLSSEQFF
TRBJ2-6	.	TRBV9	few	TGTGCCAGCAGCGTAGGGAGCTCTGGGGCCAACGTCCTGACTTTC	CASSVGSSGANVLTF
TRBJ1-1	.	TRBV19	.	TGTGCCAGTAGTATTTATGGGATTAACACTGAAGCTTTCTTT	CASSIYGINTEAFF
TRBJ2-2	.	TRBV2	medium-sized	TGTGCCAGCACCGACAGGCCCACCGGGGAGCTGTTTTTT	CASTDRPTGELFF
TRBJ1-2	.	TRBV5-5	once	TGTGCCAGCAGCCCCGGGACGGTTAACTATGGCTACACCTTC	CASSPGTVNYGYTF
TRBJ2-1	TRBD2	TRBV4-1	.	TGCGCCAGCAGCCAGGGTCTCTCCTCTAGCGGGAGGGACGAGCAGTTCTTC	CASSQGLSSSGRDEQFF
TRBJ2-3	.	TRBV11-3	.	TGTGCCAGCAGCATATTGCCGGGAAGCACAGATACGCAGTATTTT	CASSILPGSTDTQYF
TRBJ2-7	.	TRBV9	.	TGTGCCAGCAGCGTTGGAATAGGGGGGAGGTACGAGCAGTACTTC	CASSVGIGGRYEQYF
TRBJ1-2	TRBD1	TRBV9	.	TGTGCCAGCAGCGCTGACAGGGGCTTAGTTGGCTACACCTTC	CASSADRGLVGYTF
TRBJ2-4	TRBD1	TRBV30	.	TGTGCCTGGAGCGCGGCCGGGACAGCCGAGTACTTC	CAWSAAGTAEYF
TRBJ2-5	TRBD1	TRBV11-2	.	TGTGCCAGCAGCCCAGGGGGCTGGGAGACCCAGTACTTC	CASSPGGWETQYF
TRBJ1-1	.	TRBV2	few	TGTGCCAGCGGGTTACTGAACACTGAAGCTTTCTTT	CASGLLNTEAFF
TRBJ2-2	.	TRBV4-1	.	TGCGCCAGCAGCCAAGAAAACAGGGACACCGGGGAGCTGTTTTTT	CASSQENRDTGELFF
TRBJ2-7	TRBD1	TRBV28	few	TGTGCCAGCAGTTCCCCTCGACAGGGCGAGCAGTACTTC	CASSSPRQGEQYF
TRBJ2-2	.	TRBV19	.	TGTGCCAGTAGTAAGGGAAGAACTGTAGCGAACACCGGGGAGCTGTTTTTT	CASSKGRTVANTGELFF
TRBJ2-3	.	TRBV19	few	TGTGCCAGTAGTATGCTAGAAACAGATACGCAGTATTTT	CASSMLETDTQYF
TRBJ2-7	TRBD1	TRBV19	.	TGTGCCAGTAGAGGGGTCACAGGGGGCGGCGAGCAGTACTTC	CASRGVTGGGEQYF
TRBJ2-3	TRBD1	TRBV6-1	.	TGTGCCAGCAGTCTAGGACAGGTCAGCACAGATACGCAGTATTTT	CASSLGQVSTDTQYF
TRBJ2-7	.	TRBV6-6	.	TGTGCCAGCAGTCGCGGGACGGAATCCTACGAGCAGTACTTC	CASSRGTESYEQYF
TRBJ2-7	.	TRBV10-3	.	TGTGCCATCAAACAGTCCGGGCTCGAGCAGTACTTC	CAIKQSGLEQYF
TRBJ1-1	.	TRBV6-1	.	TGTGCCAGCTGGAGTGTGAACACTGAAGCTTTCTTT	CASWSVNTEAFF
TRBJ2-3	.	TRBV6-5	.	TGTGCCAGCAACCTACTGAGTGCCAGCACAGATACGCAGTATTTT	CASNLLSASTDTQYF
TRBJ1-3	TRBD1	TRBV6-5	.	TGTGCCAGCAGTTACTCCCAGACAGGGGACGGAAACACCATATATTTT	CASSYSQTGDGNTIYF
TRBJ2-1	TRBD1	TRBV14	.	TGTGCCAGCAGCCAGAAGCCGGGACAGGACTACAATGAGCAGTTCTTC	CASSQKPGQDYNEQFF
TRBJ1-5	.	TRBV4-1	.	TGCGCCAGCAGCCAGAGTCAGGTGCTTAATCAGCCCCAGCATTTT	CASSQSQVLNQPQHF
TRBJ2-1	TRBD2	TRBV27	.	TGTGCCAGCACCATCGGGACTAGCGGGAGGGGTGAGCAGTTCTTC	CASTIGTSGRGEQFF
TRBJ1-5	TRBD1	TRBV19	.	TGTGCCAGTACCTCCAGGGGGTTTGAGCCCCAGCATTTT	CASTSRGFEPQHF
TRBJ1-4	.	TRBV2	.	TGTGCCAGCTCCCGCCGGGACAACTCTAATGAAAAACTGTTTTTT	CASSRRDNSNEKLFF
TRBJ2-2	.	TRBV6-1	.	TGTGCCAGCAGTGAAGTGGAGCTGTTTTTT	CASSEVELFF
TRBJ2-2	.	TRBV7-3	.	TGTGCCAGCAGCTTAGGGAAAGGGGGAACCGGGGAGCTGTTTTTT	CASSLGKGGTGELFF
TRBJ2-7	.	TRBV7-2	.	TGTGCCAGCAGCTTGGGGGTAGGGCGCGAGCAGTACTTC	CASSLGVGREQYF
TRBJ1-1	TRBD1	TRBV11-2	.	TGTGCCAGCCCCCATCCAGCAGGGGGCATCACTGAAGCTTTCTTT	CASPHPAGGITEAFF
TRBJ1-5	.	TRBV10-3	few	TGTGCCATCGCGGCCGAACAGGGTCAGCGACAGCCCCAGCATTTT	CAIAAEQGQRQPQHF
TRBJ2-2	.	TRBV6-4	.	TGTGCCAGCAGCCCCCGGGAGGCAGGGGCCGGGGAGCTGTTTTTT	CASSPREAGAGELFF
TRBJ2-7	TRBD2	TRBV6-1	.	TGTGCCAGCAGTGCTCGGGGGGGCCTAGCGGCCCCCTACGAGCAGTACTTC	CASSARGGLAAPYEQYF
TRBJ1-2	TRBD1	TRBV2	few	TGTGCCATCAATGGAGGGGGCGCGCTATACTATGGCTACACCTTC	CAINGGGALYYGYTF
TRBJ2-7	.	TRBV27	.	TGTGCCAGCAGTGAGCGACAGGCACTATACGAGCAGTACTTC	CASSERQALYEQYF
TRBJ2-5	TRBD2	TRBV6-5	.	TGTGCCAGCAGTCACTTTAGCGGGAGTGTAGAGACCCAGTACTTC	CASSHFSGSVETQYF
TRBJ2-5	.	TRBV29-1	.	TGCAGCGTTAGACAGTTACAAGAGACCCAGTACTTC	CSVRQLQETQYF
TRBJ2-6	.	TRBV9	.	TGTGCCAGCAGTGCTCGGAGGGAGGATCGCTCTGGGGCCAACGTCCTGACTTTC	CASSARREDRSGANVLTF
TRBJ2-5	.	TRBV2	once	TGTGCCAGCAGTGATAGGGACAAAAGGGGGACCCAGTACTTC	CASSDRDKRGTQYF
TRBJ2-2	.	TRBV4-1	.	TGCGCCAGCAGCCAAGGAGTCGGCGGGACCGCGAACACCGGGGAGCTGTTTTTT	CASSQGVGGTANTGELFF
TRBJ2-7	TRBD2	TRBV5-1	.	TGCGCCAGCAGCTTGGGAGCGGGGCTGAGCTCCTACGAGCAGTACTTC	CASSLGAGLSSYEQYF